These T cell receptor beta chains were read from a single sample in a study of blood T cell repertoires in COVID-19. Profiled with immunoSEQ multiplex PCR; TCRdb holds only in-frame clones, not every one. The sample yields about 350,000 clones, approximately 86% seen once. Sequenced: peripheral blood. The receptor source for this set is a woman aged 60-75 years with COVID-19, enrolled during active disease. CDR3s include the opening cysteine and the closing phenylalanine or tryptophan. Each record gives: J gene, V gene, clone size, D gene, CDR3 DNA, CDR3 protein. D genes are given only for firm matches. The size entry is marked missing in some rows and otherwise reads once, few, many or a size class.

>TRBJ1-1|TRBV6-2/TRBV6-3|NA|TRBD1
TGTGCCAGCAGCCTAACACAGGGGCGGACTGAAGCTTTCTTT
CASSLTQGRTEAFF
>TRBJ2-5|TRBV18|NA|TRBD1
TGTGCCAGCTCACCAGACAGGGCTGAGACCCAGTACTTC
CASSPDRAETQYF
>TRBJ2-3|TRBV21-1|NA|NA
TGTGCCAGCAGCACGGGCTGGACAGGGTCCATGACAGATACGCAGTATTTT
CASSTGWTGSMTDTQYF
>TRBJ1-5|TRBV9|NA|NA
TGTGCCAGCAGCGTAGCTGGGGGCCCGGGCAATCAGCCCCAGCATTTT
CASSVAGGPGNQPQHF
>TRBJ1-4|TRBV9|once|NA
TGTGCCAGCAGCGTAGGGTCGGGGGGTGAAAAACTGTTTTTT
CASSVGSGGEKLFF
>TRBJ1-5|TRBV7-2|NA|NA
TGTGCCAGCAGCCCATTTGTTCGACAGGTCCATCAGCCCCAGCATTTT
CASSPFVRQVHQPQHF
>TRBJ2-7|TRBV19|NA|NA
TGTGCCAGTAGTTTTTACCTGGGCAGGGACTACGAGCAGTACTTC
CASSFYLGRDYEQYF
>TRBJ1-1|TRBV6-4|once|NA
TGTGCCAGCAGCCCCTCGGTGTCACCGAACACTGAAGCTTTCTTT
CASSPSVSPNTEAFF
>TRBJ2-1|TRBV6-6|NA|NA
TGTGCCACCGAGTCACGATGGGGGGTCAATGAGCAGTTCTTC
CATESRWGVNEQFF
>TRBJ2-3|TRBV11-2|few|TRBD2
TGTGCCAGCAGCCCACTGGGGGGGTACACAGATACGCAGTATTTT
CASSPLGGYTDTQYF
>TRBJ2-3|TRBV5-5|NA|NA
TGTGCCAGCAATCTCCCGGGATACGCAGATACGCAGTATTTT
CASNLPGYADTQYF
>TRBJ2-5|TRBV3-1/TRBV3-2|NA|NA
TGTGCCAGCAGCCAAGATGAGGGATCAGGACAAGAGACCCAGTACTTC
CASSQDEGSGQETQYF
>TRBJ1-5|TRBV6-2/TRBV6-3|NA|TRBD1
TGTGCCAGCAGTTACTCGACGGAAGGGACAGGGCAACAGCCCCAGCATTTT
CASSYSTEGTGQQPQHF
>TRBJ2-1|TRBV29-1|NA|NA
TGCAGCGTTGAAGATTGGGGCCTATCGCAAGACAATGAGCAGTTCTTC
CSVEDWGLSQDNEQFF
>TRBJ2-7|TRBV9|NA|TRBD2
TGTGCCAGCAGCGTTAATGGGGGGGACGAGCAGTACTTC
CASSVNGGDEQYF
>TRBJ1-1|TRBV4-1|NA|NA
TGCGCCAGCAGCCCGACTCTTTTTCGTGAGCCTGAAGCTTTCTTT
CASSPTLFREPEAFF
>TRBJ2-5|TRBV6-5|NA|NA
TGTGCCAGCAGTCGGGGACACTCCCAAGAGACCCAGTACTTC
CASSRGHSQETQYF
>TRBJ2-1|TRBV5-4|NA|NA
TGTGCCAGCAGCTTGGTTAAAGGGGGCAATGAGCAGTTCTTC
CASSLVKGGNEQFF
>TRBJ1-1|TRBV7-2|NA|NA
TGTGCCAGCAGCTTAGCTACAGGGATTGAAGCTTTCTTT
CASSLATGIEAFF
>TRBJ2-7|TRBV3-1/TRBV3-2|once|NA
TGTGCCAGCAGCCAAGAAGGGCGACAGTTGAGCTACGAGCAGTACTTC
CASSQEGRQLSYEQYF
>TRBJ2-2|TRBV3-1/TRBV3-2|once|NA
TGTGCCAGCAGCCCTGGGGGCGCGAACACCGGGGAGCTGTTTTTT
CASSPGGANTGELFF
>TRBJ1-5|TRBV6-1|NA|NA
TGTGCCAGCAGTGAATTTGGGGCAGGAGACACAATCAGCCCCCAGCATTTT
CASSEFGAGDTISPQHF
>TRBJ2-3|TRBV6-4|NA|TRBD2
TGTGCCAGCAGTCTTCAAGCGGGGGGGCTGAATACGCAGTATTTT
CASSLQAGGLNTQYF
>TRBJ1-1|TRBV6-2/TRBV6-3|NA|NA
TGTGCCAGCAGTTACCCGGACGCGGGGAACACTGAAGCTTTCTTT
CASSYPDAGNTEAFF
>TRBJ2-1|TRBV6-1|once|TRBD2
TGTGCCAGCAGTGATCTAAAGGCGGCGGGGGGAGATAATGAGCAGTTCTTC
CASSDLKAAGGDNEQFF
>TRBJ2-7|TRBV27|NA|TRBD2
TGTGCCAGCAGTTACAGCGGGGGGCCGATTTACGAGCAGTACTTC
CASSYSGGPIYEQYF
>TRBJ2-2|TRBV13|once|NA
TGTGCCAGCAGCTTAGTCGCGGGGAGCCAACTGGACACCGGGGAGCTGTTTTTT
CASSLVAGSQLDTGELFF
>TRBJ2-2|TRBV5-1|NA|NA
TGCGCCAGCAGCTTACCCGGGGAGTCCGGGGAGCTGTTTTTT
CASSLPGESGELFF
>TRBJ2-7|TRBV4-1|NA|NA
TGCGCCAGCAGCCAAGGGGAGACTAACTACGAGCAGTACTTC
CASSQGETNYEQYF
>TRBJ2-7|TRBV7-2|NA|NA
TGTGCCAGCAGCTTAGCTGCGGGGTCCGCCTACGAGCAGTACTTC
CASSLAAGSAYEQYF
>TRBJ2-5|TRBV9|NA|TRBD2
TGTGCCAGCAGCGTTAGCGGGGGGGCAGGGGAGACCCAGTACTTC
CASSVSGGAGETQYF
>TRBJ2-5|TRBV21-1|NA|NA
TGTGCCAGCAGCAAAAATCCCCAGGTGGAGACCCAGTACTTC
CASSKNPQVETQYF
>TRBJ1-2|TRBV6-5|NA|TRBD1
TGTGCCAGCAGGTGGGACAGATCTGCCGGCTACACCTTC
CASRWDRSAGYTF
>TRBJ2-6|TRBV29-1|NA|TRBD1
TGCAGCGTTGAAGTTCCCCGGGGGACAGGCCTCTCTGGGGCCAACGTCCTGACTTTC
CSVEVPRGTGLSGANVLTF
>TRBJ2-7|TRBV6-5|NA|TRBD2
TGTGCCAGCAGTTACCAGGAGTGGCGGGGGGTCTACGAGCAGTACTTC
CASSYQEWRGVYEQYF
>TRBJ2-5|TRBV6-1|NA|TRBD1
TGTGCCCGACAGGGGTCAAGCGAGACCCAGTACTTC
CARQGSSETQYF
>TRBJ1-2|TRBV7-7|NA|TRBD1
TGTGCCAGCAGCTTCACCAGACAGGGAAAGGATGGCTACACCTTC
CASSFTRQGKDGYTF
>TRBJ2-5|TRBV7-9|NA|TRBD2
TGTGCCAGCAGCTTTGGACTAGCGGGGCGACAAGAGACCCAGTACTTC
CASSFGLAGRQETQYF
>TRBJ2-5|TRBV5-4|NA|TRBD1
TGTGCCAGCAGCTTGCCGACAGGGAGAAGAGAGACCCAGTACTTC
CASSLPTGRRETQYF
>TRBJ1-4|TRBV12-5|NA|TRBD1
TGTGCTAGTGGCCTCCTGGGACAGTCCCTGTTTTTT
CASGLLGQSLFF
>TRBJ2-1|TRBV6-5|NA|TRBD1
TGTGCCAGGCCCCGCGGACAGGGAGGCCTTAATGAGCAGTTCTTC
CARPRGQGGLNEQFF
>TRBJ2-3|TRBV9|NA|TRBD1
TGTGCCAGCAGCGCCCGGGGACAGGGGTTCACAGATACGCAGTATTTT
CASSARGQGFTDTQYF
>TRBJ1-1|TRBV7-9|few|NA
TGTGCCAGCAGCTTAGAGGCGGGGGGAGCTTTCTTT
CASSLEAGGAFF
>TRBJ2-7|TRBV19|NA|TRBD2
TGTGCCAGTAGTATAGGATTGGGGGGGACCTCCTACGAGCAGTACTTC
CASSIGLGGTSYEQYF
>TRBJ2-7|TRBV30|NA|TRBD2
TGTGCCTGGAGTGTAGGGCTAGCGGGGATGCTTTCGCAGTACTTC
CAWSVGLAGMLSQYF
>TRBJ1-3|TRBV12-5|NA|NA
TGTGCTAGTGCCCTTCTAGGTGGAAACACCATATATTTT
CASALLGGNTIYF
>TRBJ2-5|TRBV5-1|NA|TRBD1
TGCGCCAGCAGCATGGGACAGGGGGCCGGGGAGACCCAGTACTTC
CASSMGQGAGETQYF
>TRBJ2-7|TRBV19|many|NA
TGTGCCAGTAGTATAGAGGCATCAGGGGTCGGCTACGAGCAGTACTTC
CASSIEASGVGYEQYF
>TRBJ2-3|TRBV27|NA|NA
TGTGCCAGCAGTTTAGACTCCACAGATACGCAGTATTTT
CASSLDSTDTQYF
>TRBJ2-5|TRBV5-5|NA|NA
TGTGCCAGCAGCCGACAGATCCAAGAGACCCAGTACTTC
CASSRQIQETQYF
>TRBJ1-2|TRBV12-5|once|TRBD1
TGTGCTAGTGGTAACCAATACAGGGGAAGGAACTATGGCTACACCTTC
CASGNQYRGRNYGYTF
>TRBJ1-1|TRBV19|NA|TRBD1
TGTGCCAGTAGGGACAGGCGTGAAGCTTTCTTT
CASRDRREAFF
>TRBJ2-7|TRBV12-2|once|NA
TGTGCAAGTCGCTTGTCGACAGCCTCCTACGAGCAGTACTTC
CASRLSTASYEQYF
>TRBJ2-5|TRBV4-2|NA|TRBD2
TGTGCCAGCAGCCGAAACTTAGCGGGGGGGGAAGAAGAGACCCAGTACTTC
CASSRNLAGGEEETQYF